This is a list of T cell receptor beta chains from one sample in a study of patients and donors after allogeneic stem cell transplantation. TCRdb analysed the RT-PCR reads with MiXCR anew, one entry per CDR3 protein. The sample includes tens of thousands of distinct CDR3 sequences, more than 25% of them seen just once. What was sequenced was blood, either unsorted or a sorted T cell fraction (not recorded which). All receptors derive from a human donor who was either an allogeneic HSCT recipient or a stem cell or donor lymphocyte infusion donor (not recorded which). It is not recorded whose cells these are; they may come from a transplant donor. Each CDR3 is given with its conserved first and last residue. The order of the fields is J gene, V gene, clone size, D gene, CDR3 DNA, CDR3 protein. The D gene is left open where the match is weak. Clone size, where shown, is once, few, many, or a class for clones that have expanded.

j_call: TRBJ1-4
v_call: TRBV7-2
clone_size: few
d_call: NA
cdr3_nt: TGTGCCAGCAGCTTGGAACCGGGAAATGAAAAACTGTTTTTT
cdr3_aa: CASSLEPGNEKLFF

j_call: TRBJ2-1
v_call: TRBV7-3
clone_size: NA
d_call: NA
cdr3_nt: TGTGCCAGCAGCTTATGGGGGCCGGGTAGATACAATGAGCAGTTCTTC
cdr3_aa: CASSLWGPGRYNEQFF

j_call: TRBJ2-1
v_call: TRBV12-5
clone_size: NA
d_call: TRBD1
cdr3_nt: TGTGCTAGTGGACAGGACAGGGGGCTCTACAATGAGCAGTTCTTC
cdr3_aa: CASGQDRGLYNEQFF

j_call: TRBJ2-1
v_call: TRBV20-1
clone_size: NA
d_call: NA
cdr3_nt: TGCAGTGCTAGTTGGAACGGAGTGGGAGCACGGAGGAATGAGCAGTTCTTC
cdr3_aa: CSASWNGVGARRNEQFF

j_call: TRBJ2-1
v_call: TRBV29-1
clone_size: few
d_call: NA
cdr3_nt: TGCAGCGTTACGAGGACAGCTTTTTACAATGAGCAGTTCTTC
cdr3_aa: CSVTRTAFYNEQFF

j_call: TRBJ1-2
v_call: TRBV4-2
clone_size: NA
d_call: NA
cdr3_nt: TGTGCCAGCAGCCAAGAGAGGTGGACCCAGGGGAACGGCTATGGCTACACCTTC
cdr3_aa: CASSQERWTQGNGYGYTF

j_call: TRBJ2-4
v_call: TRBV9
clone_size: many
d_call: NA
cdr3_nt: TGTGCCAGCAGCGTGGTGGACCGGTCTGTCCTAGCCAAAAACATTCAGTACTTC
cdr3_aa: CASSVVDRSVLAKNIQYF

j_call: TRBJ2-3
v_call: TRBV25-1
clone_size: NA
d_call: TRBD1
cdr3_nt: TGTGCCAGCAGTGATATATGGGATGACAGGGACACAGATACGCAGTATTTT
cdr3_aa: CASSDIWDDRDTDTQYF

j_call: TRBJ2-7
v_call: TRBV5-1
clone_size: few
d_call: NA
cdr3_nt: TGCGCCAGCAGCTTGGTCGGGGGCTCCTACGAGCAGTACTTC
cdr3_aa: CASSLVGGSYEQYF

j_call: TRBJ1-5
v_call: TRBV20-1
clone_size: NA
d_call: NA
cdr3_nt: TGCAGTGCTCCTGGTGGGGCGTATCAGCCCCAGCATTTT
cdr3_aa: CSAPGGAYQPQHF

j_call: TRBJ2-1
v_call: TRBV27
clone_size: NA
d_call: TRBD2
cdr3_nt: TGTGCCAGCAGAGTCCTAGGACTAGCGGGAGCAAGTGAGCAGTTCTTC
cdr3_aa: CASRVLGLAGASEQFF

j_call: TRBJ1-1
v_call: TRBV7-9
clone_size: few
d_call: TRBD1
cdr3_nt: TGTGCCAGCAGCATTTTCCGGGACAGGGGACACACTGAAGCTTTCTTT
cdr3_aa: CASSIFRDRGHTEAFF

j_call: TRBJ1-1
v_call: TRBV4-1
clone_size: few
d_call: NA
cdr3_nt: TGCGCCAGCAGCCAACCCCAGAACCCTGAAGCTTTCTTT
cdr3_aa: CASSQPQNPEAFF

j_call: TRBJ2-1
v_call: TRBV4-1
clone_size: NA
d_call: TRBD2
cdr3_nt: TGCGCCAGCAGCCAAGAAGGACTAGCGGGGGTGAACGAGCAGTTCTTC
cdr3_aa: CASSQEGLAGVNEQFF

j_call: TRBJ1-3
v_call: TRBV5-1
clone_size: NA
d_call: NA
cdr3_nt: TGCGCCAGCAGCTTGGAAGGCCATTCCTCTGGAAACACCATATATTTT
cdr3_aa: CASSLEGHSSGNTIYF

j_call: TRBJ2-7
v_call: TRBV30
clone_size: few
d_call: NA
cdr3_nt: TGTGCCTGGATGAAGGTCGGCGAGCAGTACTTC
cdr3_aa: CAWMKVGEQYF

j_call: TRBJ1-2
v_call: TRBV20-1
clone_size: few
d_call: NA
cdr3_nt: TGCAGTGCTACGGACCAGAGGTTCTACTATGGCTACACCTTC
cdr3_aa: CSATDQRFYYGYTF

j_call: TRBJ2-1
v_call: TRBV11-2
clone_size: NA
d_call: NA
cdr3_nt: TGTGCCAGCAGCTTACATCTTTACAATGAGCAGTTCTTC
cdr3_aa: CASSLHLYNEQFF

j_call: TRBJ2-7
v_call: TRBV15
clone_size: NA
d_call: TRBD1
cdr3_nt: TGTGCCACCAGCAGAGAGACAGGGGGGCACGAGCAGTACTTC
cdr3_aa: CATSRETGGHEQYF

j_call: TRBJ2-1
v_call: TRBV2
clone_size: NA
d_call: NA
cdr3_nt: TGTGCCAGCAGCGCCGTATTAGCGGAGACCTACAATGAGCAGTTCTTC
cdr3_aa: CASSAVLAETYNEQFF

j_call: TRBJ1-1
v_call: TRBV5-1
clone_size: NA
d_call: NA
cdr3_nt: TGCGCCAGCAGCTTGCGGAGGCTGTCCACTGAAGCTTTCTTT
cdr3_aa: CASSLRRLSTEAFF

j_call: TRBJ1-4
v_call: TRBV2
clone_size: NA
d_call: NA
cdr3_nt: TGTGCCAGCAGACATAGTCCTAATGAAAAACTGTTTTTT
cdr3_aa: CASRHSPNEKLFF

j_call: TRBJ1-2
v_call: TRBV12-3/TRBV12-4
clone_size: few
d_call: TRBD1
cdr3_nt: TGTGCCAGCAGTTTAAAGGACAGGGTCTATGGCTACACCTTC
cdr3_aa: CASSLKDRVYGYTF

j_call: TRBJ2-5
v_call: TRBV13
clone_size: NA
d_call: NA
cdr3_nt: TGTGCCAGCAGCCTACTAAAACAAGAGACCCAGTACTTC
cdr3_aa: CASSLLKQETQYF

j_call: TRBJ2-6
v_call: TRBV7-8
clone_size: NA
d_call: NA
cdr3_nt: TGTGCCAGCAGCTTAGGTGGAGGTTCCTCTGGGGCCAACGTCCTGACTTTC
cdr3_aa: CASSLGGGSSGANVLTF

j_call: TRBJ2-7
v_call: TRBV30
clone_size: NA
d_call: NA
cdr3_nt: TGTGCCTGGAGTGCCCTCGGTAAGCAGTACTTC
cdr3_aa: CAWSALGKQYF

j_call: TRBJ2-3
v_call: TRBV6-2/TRBV6-3
clone_size: NA
d_call: TRBD1
cdr3_nt: TGTGCCAGCAGTTCCCCTCGGACAGGGGGTTACGCAGATACGCAGTATTTT
cdr3_aa: CASSSPRTGGYADTQYF

j_call: TRBJ1-5
v_call: TRBV27
clone_size: NA
d_call: NA
cdr3_nt: TGTGCCAGCAGTTTATCGTGGGGAGACAACAATCAGCCCCAGCATTTT
cdr3_aa: CASSLSWGDNNQPQHF

j_call: TRBJ2-5
v_call: TRBV5-1
clone_size: few
d_call: NA
cdr3_nt: TGCGCCAGCAGCTTAAAACCCGGGACCCAGTACTTC
cdr3_aa: CASSLKPGTQYF

j_call: TRBJ1-2
v_call: TRBV10-3
clone_size: NA
d_call: TRBD1
cdr3_nt: TGTGCCAGTGGTTCGGGACAGAGAAACTATGGCTACACCTTC
cdr3_aa: CASGSGQRNYGYTF

j_call: TRBJ1-2
v_call: TRBV25-1
clone_size: NA
d_call: NA
cdr3_nt: TGTGCCAGCAGTGAATCAGGAGGGGCGCGGGGCTACACCTTC
cdr3_aa: CASSESGGARGYTF

j_call: TRBJ1-1
v_call: TRBV20-1
clone_size: NA
d_call: NA
cdr3_nt: TGCAGTGCTAGATGGCAGGGTGATACTGAAGCTTTCTTT
cdr3_aa: CSARWQGDTEAFF

j_call: TRBJ2-5
v_call: TRBV20-1
clone_size: NA
d_call: TRBD2
cdr3_nt: TGCAGTGCCACGGGGGGGAGCCAAGAGACCCAGTACTTC
cdr3_aa: CSATGGSQETQYF

j_call: TRBJ1-1
v_call: TRBV5-1
clone_size: NA
d_call: NA
cdr3_nt: TGCGCCAGCAGCCCTGAGGTGGGAGAAGCTTTCTTT
cdr3_aa: CASSPEVGEAFF

j_call: TRBJ1-5
v_call: TRBV12-3/TRBV12-4
clone_size: NA
d_call: TRBD1
cdr3_nt: TGTGCCAGCAGTCCTACAGGGGGCCCGCAGCCCCAGCATTTT
cdr3_aa: CASSPTGGPQPQHF

j_call: TRBJ1-2
v_call: TRBV20-1
clone_size: few
d_call: NA
cdr3_nt: TGCAGTGCCACAGGGAACTATGGCTACACCTTC
cdr3_aa: CSATGNYGYTF

j_call: TRBJ1-1
v_call: TRBV12-3/TRBV12-4
clone_size: few
d_call: NA
cdr3_nt: TGTGCCAGCAGCCCTCGCGGGGGAGGGAACACTGAAGCTTTCTTT
cdr3_aa: CASSPRGGGNTEAFF

j_call: TRBJ2-4
v_call: TRBV3-1
clone_size: once
d_call: NA
cdr3_nt: TGTGCCAGCAGCCAAGTTCTAGAGGGGGGAGTGAACATTCAGTACTTC
cdr3_aa: CASSQVLEGGVNIQYF

j_call: TRBJ2-7
v_call: TRBV21-1
clone_size: few
d_call: NA
cdr3_nt: TGTGCCAGCAACAGGGACAGGGGGCGAATCTACGAGCAGTACTTC
cdr3_aa: CASNRDRGRIYEQYF

j_call: TRBJ1-2
v_call: TRBV20-1
clone_size: NA
d_call: NA
cdr3_nt: TGCAGTGCCACCCGGGACAAGTATGGCTACACCTTC
cdr3_aa: CSATRDKYGYTF

j_call: TRBJ1-2
v_call: TRBV7-2
clone_size: few
d_call: NA
cdr3_nt: TGTGCCAGCACCTTGACGGGGGGCTACACCTTC
cdr3_aa: CASTLTGGYTF

j_call: TRBJ1-1
v_call: TRBV10-3
clone_size: NA
d_call: NA
cdr3_nt: TGTGCCATCAGTGTGGCAGGGCCGGGGACTGAAGCTTTCTTT
cdr3_aa: CAISVAGPGTEAFF

j_call: TRBJ1-1
v_call: TRBV5-1
clone_size: NA
d_call: NA
cdr3_nt: TGCGCCAGCAGCTTGGGGGGAGTTAACACTGAAGCTTTCTTT
cdr3_aa: CASSLGGVNTEAFF

j_call: TRBJ1-2
v_call: TRBV5-1
clone_size: few
d_call: NA
cdr3_nt: TGCGCCAGCAACATGGGGGCTCGTGGCTACACCTTC
cdr3_aa: CASNMGARGYTF

j_call: TRBJ2-7
v_call: TRBV5-1
clone_size: few
d_call: NA
cdr3_nt: TGCGCCAGCAGCTTATTTCCGCGGGTCGAATCCTACGAGCAGTACTTC
cdr3_aa: CASSLFPRVESYEQYF

j_call: TRBJ2-2
v_call: TRBV21-1
clone_size: NA
d_call: NA
cdr3_nt: TGTGCCAGCAGCTCCACGCGGGACAAAAACACCGGGGAGCTGTTTTTT
cdr3_aa: CASSSTRDKNTGELFF

j_call: TRBJ2-7
v_call: TRBV29-1
clone_size: few
d_call: NA
cdr3_nt: TGCAGCGCTTCCGGGGCCTGGAGCTCCTACGAGCAGTACTTC
cdr3_aa: CSASGAWSSYEQYF

j_call: TRBJ1-4
v_call: TRBV12-3/TRBV12-4
clone_size: few
d_call: TRBD1
cdr3_nt: TGTGCCAGCAGTATACGGACAGGAGCTAATGAAAAACTGTTTTTT
cdr3_aa: CASSIRTGANEKLFF

j_call: TRBJ1-4
v_call: TRBV29-1
clone_size: NA
d_call: TRBD1
cdr3_nt: TGCAGCGTCCAAGGGACAGGGAGGGATAATGAAAAACTGTTTTTT
cdr3_aa: CSVQGTGRDNEKLFF

j_call: TRBJ2-7
v_call: TRBV6-2/TRBV6-3
clone_size: NA
d_call: TRBD1
cdr3_nt: TGTGCGTCGACAGGGGACTCCTACGAGCAGTACTTC
cdr3_aa: CASTGDSYEQYF

j_call: TRBJ2-5
v_call: TRBV5-1
clone_size: NA
d_call: TRBD1
cdr3_nt: TGCGCCAGCAGCCCCGGGACAGCCAATGAGGAGACCCAGTACTTC
cdr3_aa: CASSPGTANEETQYF